A selection of T cell receptor beta chains follows, all from one sample in a study of OX40 agonist ivuxolimab in advanced cancers. Sequencing was performed with immunoSEQ multiplex PCR; in TCRdb, only in-frame clones are kept and a portion is missing. The repertoire consists of 50,000 or so clones, with 88% occurring once and the leading ten covering under 3.5%. Source: CD4+ or CD8+ T cells sorted from blood, taken in a trial of the OX40 agonist ivuxolimab. Receptors originate from an adult with an advanced solid tumor such as melanoma, head and neck, liver or kidney cancer. Both conserved end residues are part of each CDR3. The order of the fields is clone size, V gene, J gene, D gene, CDR3 protein, CDR3 DNA. The D gene is left open where the match is weak. Where a row states a size, it is once, few, many or the class of an expanded clone; other rows omit it.

size: NA; V: TRBV10-3; J: TRBJ1-1; D: NA; CDR3: CAIRETGNTEAFF; DNA: TGTGCCATCAGGGAGACAGGGAACACTGAAGCTTTCTTT
size: NA; V: TRBV10-1; J: TRBJ2-5; D: NA; CDR3: CASSEGAQETQYF; DNA: TGCGCCAGCAGTGAGGGGGCGCAAGAGACCCAGTACTTC
size: NA; V: TRBV7-2; J: TRBJ2-7; D: TRBD2; CDR3: CASSNPSGSGEQYF; DNA: TGTGCCAGCAGCAACCCTAGCGGGAGCGGTGAGCAGTACTTC
size: NA; V: TRBV5-1; J: TRBJ1-4; D: TRBD1; CDR3: CASSYRQGWDEKLFF; DNA: TGCGCCAGCAGCTATCGACAGGGGTGGGATGAAAAACTGTTTTTT
size: NA; V: TRBV2; J: TRBJ1-2; D: NA; CDR3: CASSDRINYGYTF; DNA: TGTGCCAGCAGTGACAGGATTAACTATGGCTACACCTTC
size: NA; V: TRBV7-2; J: TRBJ2-1; D: TRBD2; CDR3: CASSLVASGRANPNEQFF; DNA: TGTGCCAGCAGCTTAGTCGCTAGCGGGAGGGCCAATCCCAATGAGCAGTTCTTC
size: NA; V: TRBV19; J: TRBJ1-2; D: TRBD1; CDR3: CASSHRGANYGYTF; DNA: TGTGCCAGTAGCCACAGGGGGGCTAACTATGGCTACACCTTC
size: NA; V: TRBV5-6; J: TRBJ2-3; D: TRBD2; CDR3: CASSWGGAGGPPDTQYF; DNA: TGTGCCAGCAGCTGGGGTGGAGCGGGAGGACCCCCAGATACGCAGTATTTT
size: NA; V: TRBV27; J: TRBJ1-6; D: NA; CDR3: CASGTRDNSPLHF; DNA: TGTGCCAGTGGGACACGAGATAATTCACCCCTCCACTTT
size: NA; V: TRBV5-8; J: TRBJ2-7; D: TRBD1; CDR3: CASIHRGAGGYEQYF; DNA: TGTGCCAGCATCCACCGGGGAGCAGGGGGCTACGAGCAGTACTTC
size: once; V: TRBV7-3; J: TRBJ2-7; D: NA; CDR3: CASRAGPTSSYEQYF; DNA: TGTGCCAGCAGGGCGGGACCGACTTCCTCCTACGAGCAGTACTTC
size: NA; V: TRBV6-1; J: TRBJ1-5; D: TRBD1; CDR3: CASRGTGGGNQPQHF; DNA: TGTGCCAGCAGAGGGACAGGGGGCGGCAATCAGCCCCAGCATTTT
size: NA; V: TRBV30; J: TRBJ1-6; D: TRBD1; CDR3: CAWSVQGARNSPLHF; DNA: TGTGCCTGGAGTGTACAGGGGGCAAGAAATTCACCCCTCCACTTT
size: NA; V: TRBV4-1; J: TRBJ2-2; D: TRBD2; CDR3: CASSQDGLAVVPGELFF; DNA: TGCGCCAGCAGCCAAGACGGACTAGCGGTGGTACCCGGGGAGCTGTTTTTT
size: NA; V: TRBV5-6; J: TRBJ2-3; D: TRBD1; CDR3: CASSRGQGTDTQYF; DNA: TGTGCCAGCAGCAGGGGACAGGGCACAGATACGCAGTATTTT
size: NA; V: TRBV28; J: TRBJ2-3; D: TRBD2; CDR3: CASSLMGGSLYTQYF; DNA: TGTGCCAGCAGTTTAATGGGCGGGAGTTTGTATACGCAGTATTTT
size: NA; V: TRBV30; J: TRBJ1-5; D: NA; CDR3: CAWSGEGQPQHF; DNA: TGTGCCTGGAGTGGAGAAGGCCAGCCCCAGCATTTT
size: NA; V: TRBV12-5; J: TRBJ2-5; D: NA; CDR3: CASGLGAGPSQETQYF; DNA: TGTGCTAGTGGTTTAGGGGCGGGCCCCTCCCAAGAGACCCAGTACTTC
size: NA; V: TRBV7-7; J: TRBJ2-1; D: NA; CDR3: CASSLTSSSYNEQFF; DNA: TGTGCTAGCAGCTTAACTAGCAGCTCCTACAATGAGCAGTTCTTC
size: NA; V: TRBV2; J: TRBJ1-2; D: NA; CDR3: CASGHYYGYTF; DNA: TGTGCCAGCGGCCATTACTATGGCTACACCTTC
size: once; V: TRBV5-6; J: TRBJ2-1; D: NA; CDR3: CASSIQLGNEQFF; DNA: TGTGCCAGCAGCATCCAGCTAGGCAATGAGCAGTTCTTC
size: NA; V: TRBV7-9; J: TRBJ2-5; D: NA; CDR3: CASSRGGETQYF; DNA: TGTGCCAGCAGCAGGGGGGGGGAGACCCAGTACTTC